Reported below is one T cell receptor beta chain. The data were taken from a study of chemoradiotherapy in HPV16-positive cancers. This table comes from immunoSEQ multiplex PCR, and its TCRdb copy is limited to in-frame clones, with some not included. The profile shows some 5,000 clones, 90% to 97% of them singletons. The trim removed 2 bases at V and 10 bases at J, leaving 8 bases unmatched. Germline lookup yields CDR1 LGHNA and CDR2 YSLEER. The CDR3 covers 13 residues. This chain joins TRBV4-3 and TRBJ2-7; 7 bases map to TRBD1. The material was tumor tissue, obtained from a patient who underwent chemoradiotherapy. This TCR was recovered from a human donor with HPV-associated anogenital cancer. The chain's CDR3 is CASSQTRQGHQYF. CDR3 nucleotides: TGCGCCAGCAGCCAAACTCGACAGGGTCATCAGTACTTC.